What follows is one T cell receptor (beta chain) and its context. Its target is not known. TCRdb used MiXCR to reprocess the reads, holding one entry per CDR3 protein. The repertoire holds more than 250,000 distinct CDR3 sequences, with approximately 25% as singletons. CDR1 is SGHVS and CDR2 is FNYEAQ in the germline V gene. Trimming cost V 1 base and J 1 base, with 8 bases left between them. This CDR3 contains 15 residues. The sample is drawn from a study of T cell repertoires in cytomegalovirus infection. Study results and caveats: Carriers of CMV and the relevant HLA type were discriminated by public TCR beta frequency. HLA-C-restricted CMV clonotypes gave the most frequent clonotype in two of eight donors.

The receptor was isolated from a human donor in good health (CMV status not recorded). Some clones in this sample may be carry-over from other donors' samples. Sequenced material: cultured PBMCs, taken from culture after CMV antigen stimulation. The J gene is TRBJ1-5, the V gene TRBV7-6, with D unresolved. The CDR3 nucleotides are TGTGCCAGCAGCTTAGGCTCTGCCAGCAATCAGCCCCAGCATTTT. Protein: CASSLGSASNQPQHF.